What follows describes a single T cell receptor beta chain. V lost 2 bases to trimming and J lost 1 base, with 8 bases between them. CDR1 is LGHDT and CDR2 is YNNKEL in the germline V gene (reference sequence). The CDR3 totals 14 residues. A second PCR, run for roughly 7 to 11 cycles, used a sample-barcoded 5' primer plus a J-beta primer mix. Every molecule of cDNA carried a tag from a template-switch adaptor with 12 random nucleotides. TCRdb passed the 5' RACE reads through MiXCR, listing each CDR3 protein once. The data show under 800,000 distinct CDR3 sequences, 20% to 25% seen once. These data originate in a study of blood T cells in healthy people across ages. The draw of peripheral blood yielded 8.5 to 10 milliliters from each donor.

Sequences were obtained from blood. The J gene is TRBJ1-1, the V gene TRBV3-1; D is unresolved. This receptor was obtained from a man between 70 and 80 years old in good health. CDR3 in DNA: TGTGCCAGCAGCCAAAAGGGAGGGAACACTGAAGCTTTCTTT. Translated: CASSQKGGNTEAFF. Variable domain in full (rest from reference TRBV3-1 and TRBJ1-1): DTAVSQTPKYLVTQMGNDKSIKCEQNLGHDTMYWYKQDSKKFLKIMFSYNNKELIINETVPNRFSPKSPDKAHLNLHINSLELGDSAVYFCASSQKGGNTEAFFGQGTRLTVV.